A selection of T cell receptor beta chains follows, all from one sample in a study of T-cell memory formation after mild COVID-19. MiXCR was run by TCRdb on the 5' RACE reads, yielding one entry per CDR3 protein. Of nearly 350,000 distinct CDR3 sequences in the sample, over 10% are singletons; the top ten hold around 21%. The sample was PBMCs or a T cell subset sorted from them (not recorded which). Source of these receptors: a man aged 18 to 30 who had mild COVID-19 (a few samples of this study predate the infection). Cell type and time point are not known. CDR3s include the opening cysteine and the closing phenylalanine or tryptophan. The D gene is left open where the match is weak. Clone size is stated in some rows and not others, as once, few, many or a class when expanded.

V gene	D gene	J gene	clone size	CDR3 protein	CDR3 DNA
TRBV20-1	.	TRBJ1-3	many	CSAREGVGNTIYF	TGCAGTGCTAGAGAAGGTGTTGGAAACACCATATATTTT
TRBV18	.	TRBJ1-5	.	CASSPTGLSNQPQNF	TGTGCCAGCTCGCCTACAGGGTTGAGCAATCAGCCCCAGAATTTT
TRBV5-1	TRBD1	TRBJ2-7	.	CASRMGTGEPYEQYF	TGCGCCAGCCGGATGGGGACAGGGGAACCCTACGAGCAGTACTTC
TRBV28	.	TRBJ1-5	.	CASSSPLRNQPQHF	TGTGCCAGCAGTTCCCCGCTCCGAAATCAGCCCCAGCATTTT
TRBV7-2	TRBD1	TRBJ1-4	.	CASSLRQGYNEKLFF	TGTGCCAGCAGCTTACGACAGGGGTATAATGAAAAACTGTTTTTT
TRBV6-5	.	TRBJ2-7	.	CASSYSSQYEQYF	TGTGCCAGCAGTTACTCGAGCCAGTACGAGCAGTACTTC
TRBV20-1	.	TRBJ2-2	few	CSARLTGAKNTGELFF	TGCAGTGCTAGATTGACGGGGGCCAAGAACACCGGGGAGCTGTTTTTT
TRBV7-2	.	TRBJ2-5	few	CASSLRLAMETQYF	TGTGCCAGCAGCTTAAGGCTAGCCATGGAGACCCAGTACTTC
TRBV5-1	.	TRBJ2-3	.	CASSLVGAGAPTDTQYF	TGCGCCAGCAGCTTGGTCGGCGCGGGGGCCCCCACAGATACGCAGTATTTT
TRBV12-3/TRBV12-4	TRBD1	TRBJ2-5	many	CASSFDRERETQYF	TGTGCCAGCAGTTTCGACAGGGAGCGAGAGACCCAGTACTTC